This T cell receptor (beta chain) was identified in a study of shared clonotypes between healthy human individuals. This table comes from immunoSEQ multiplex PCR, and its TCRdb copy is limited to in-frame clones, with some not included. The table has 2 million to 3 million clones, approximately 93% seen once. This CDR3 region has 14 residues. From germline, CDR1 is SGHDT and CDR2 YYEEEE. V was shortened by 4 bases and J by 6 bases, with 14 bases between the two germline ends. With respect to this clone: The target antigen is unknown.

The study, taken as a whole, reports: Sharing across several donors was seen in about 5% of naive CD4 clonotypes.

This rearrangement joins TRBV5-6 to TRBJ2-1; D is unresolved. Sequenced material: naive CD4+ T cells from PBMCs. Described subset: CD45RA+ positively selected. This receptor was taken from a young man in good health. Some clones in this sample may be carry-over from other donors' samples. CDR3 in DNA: TGTGCCAGCAGCCTCTACCCAAGAACCAATGAGCAGTTCTTC. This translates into CASSLYPRTNEQFF.